The 10 T cell receptor beta chains reported below all come from one sample, sequenced in a study of vaccination and CD4 T cells after COVID-19. MiXCR was run by TCRdb on the PCR reads, yielding one entry per CDR3 protein. The sample gives approximately 30,000 distinct CDR3 sequences, under 65% of which show up once; around 5.5% is in the top ten. The time point here: late sampling 161 to 241 days after vaccination in three convalescent patients. The sequencing here drew on CD4+ T cells from blood, taken about 7 months after SARS-CoV-2 vaccination. These receptors were taken from a human donor who had recovered from COVID-19.

Only one count was recorded for this clonotype. The DNA for the CDR3 is TGCGCCAGCAGCCAGCGGACGCCGGGGGGATCACCCCTCCACTTT. Amino acids: CASSQRTPGGSPLHF. The chain uses TRBV4-1 and TRBJ1-6; D perhaps matches TRBD1 (5 bases). The CDR3 has 15 amino acids. The germline V gene encodes CDR1 MGHRA and CDR2 YSYEKL. V lost 3 bases and J 10 bases, leaving 16 bases between the germline ends.

The chain recombines TRBV7-8 with TRBJ2-1, with TRBD2 as a possible D gene (8 bases). V was clipped by 0 bases and J by 8 bases, with 26 bases between them. CDR1 and CDR2 (germline): SGHVS, FQNEAQ. The CDR3 is 19 residues long. CDR3 amino acids: CASSLAIRLGRGRVDEQFF. CDR3 coding DNA: TGTGCCAGCAGCTTAGCCATCCGCCTCGGGAGGGGGCGAGTTGATGAGCAGTTCTTC.

The chain's CDR3 is CASSMTGDSPLHF. For the CDR3, the DNA is TGTGCCAGTAGCATGACAGGGGATTCACCCCTCCACTTT. The chain recombines TRBV19 with TRBJ1-6; 8 bases fit TRBD1. The CDR3 is 13 amino acids. Germline V gives CDR1 LNHDA, CDR2 SQIVND (reference sequence). V dropped 6 bases and J dropped 8; count of bases not matched to a gene: 3.

V usage is TRBV10-1 and J usage is TRBJ2-3; a weak D match, TRBD2 (6 bases). Germline-derived CDR1 and CDR2 are WNHNN and SYGVQD (reference sequence). With 1 base removed from V and 3 bases from J, the gap between germline ends came to 14 bases. The CDR3 loop spans 16 amino acids. The CDR3 sequence is CASSEFRGDGTDTQYF. In DNA form, the CDR3 reads TGCGCCAGCAGTGAGTTTCGCGGGGACGGGACAGATACGCAGTATTTT.

This chain connects TRBV6-1 to TRBJ1-2, with D perhaps TRBD1 (6 bases). Looked up from germline, CDR1 is MNHNS and CDR2 is SASEGT. The CDR3 covers 14 residues. V was trimmed by 4 bases and J by 6 bases, leaving 15 bases between them. The CDR3 is CASSGPAGVDGYTF. The CDR3 nucleotides read TGTGCCAGCAGTGGGCCGGCAGGGGTGGATGGCTACACCTTC.

The rearrangement links TRBV6-1 to TRBJ2-5, with TRBD2 identical over 9 bases. With 7 bases clipped from V and 0 bases from J, the junction kept 15 bases outside the gene matches. Germline V lookup: CDR1 MNHNS, CDR2 SASEGT. The CDR3 sequence is 18 residues long. CDR3 sequence reads: CASTPALSSGAHQETQYF. The CDR3 DNA reads as TGTGCCAGCACTCCAGCCCTCTCTAGCGGGGCTCACCAAGAGACCCAGTACTTC.

The table lists this clonotype with a few counts. The rearrangement joins TRBV7-2 to TRBJ2-5, with D perhaps TRBD2 (7 bases). Germline V CDR1 and CDR2: SGHTA, FQGNSA. This CDR3 region has 16 residues. The V end lost 0 bases, the J end lost 7 bases, and 18 bases lay between the germline ends. The CDR3 bases are TGTGCCAGCAGCTTAGCGCTCGGCGGGGGCCCGGGGACCCAGTACTTC. Amino acid sequence: CASSLALGGGPGTQYF.

The chain carries TRBV6-1 and TRBJ2-7, with D unclear. The CDR3 extends over 13 amino acids. V shed 0 bases and J shed 3 bases, with 6 bases lying between them. Germline CDR1 reads MNHNS; CDR2 reads SASEGT. This chain's CDR3 is CASSEAGLYEQYF. The CDR3, as DNA: TGTGCCAGCAGTGAAGCGGGCCTCTACGAGCAGTACTTC.

A few counts support this clonotype. CDR3 coding DNA: TGTGCCAGCAGTGAAGTCTCCAGGGGGCGGGAGACCCAGTACTTC. Its protein is CASSEVSRGRETQYF. The chain is built from TRBV6-1 and TRBJ2-5, with 8 positions matching TRBD1. V trimming: 1 base; J trimming: 5 bases; junction bases outside the gene matches: 6. The length of the CDR3 is 15 residues. Per germline, CDR1 MNHNS and CDR2 SASEGT.

The chain employs TRBV10-3 and TRBJ2-2; 7 nucleotides agree with TRBD1. Germline loops: CDR1 ENHRY, CDR2 SYGVKD. The CDR3 has 16 amino acids. V gave up 0 bases and J gave up 5 bases; unmatched junction bases: 6. CDR3 sequence reads: CAISESPGGRTGELFF. The CDR3 region has the DNA TGTGCCATCAGTGAGTCGCCAGGGGGTCGGACCGGGGAGCTGTTTTTT.